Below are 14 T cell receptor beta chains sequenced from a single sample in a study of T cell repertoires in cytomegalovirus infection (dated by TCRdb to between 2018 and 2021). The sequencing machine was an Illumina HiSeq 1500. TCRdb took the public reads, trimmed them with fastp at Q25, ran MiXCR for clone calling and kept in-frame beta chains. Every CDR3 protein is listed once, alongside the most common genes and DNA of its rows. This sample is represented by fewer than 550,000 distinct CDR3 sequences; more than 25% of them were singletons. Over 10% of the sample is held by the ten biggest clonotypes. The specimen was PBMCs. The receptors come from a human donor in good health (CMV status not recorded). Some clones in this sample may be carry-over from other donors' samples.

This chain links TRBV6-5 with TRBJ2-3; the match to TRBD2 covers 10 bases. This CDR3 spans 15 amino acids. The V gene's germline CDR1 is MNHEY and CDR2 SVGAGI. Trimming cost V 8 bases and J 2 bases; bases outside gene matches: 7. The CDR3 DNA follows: TGTGCCAGCTCCCTAGCGGGAGCGGTCACAGATACGCAGTATTTT. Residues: CASSLAGAVTDTQYF.

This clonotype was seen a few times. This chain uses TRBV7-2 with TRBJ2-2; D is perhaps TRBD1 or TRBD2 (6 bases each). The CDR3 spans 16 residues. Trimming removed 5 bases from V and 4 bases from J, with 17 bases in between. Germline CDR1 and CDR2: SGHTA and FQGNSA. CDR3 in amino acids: CASSPMGGQTTGELFF. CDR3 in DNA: TGTGCCAGCAGCCCAATGGGGGGCCAGACCACCGGGGAGCTGTTTTTT.

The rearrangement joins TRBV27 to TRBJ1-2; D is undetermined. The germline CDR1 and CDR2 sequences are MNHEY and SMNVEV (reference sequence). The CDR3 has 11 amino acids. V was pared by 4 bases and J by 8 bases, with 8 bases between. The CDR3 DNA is TGTGCCAGCAGTTCGTCGAGAGGCTACACCTTC. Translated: CASSSSRGYTF.

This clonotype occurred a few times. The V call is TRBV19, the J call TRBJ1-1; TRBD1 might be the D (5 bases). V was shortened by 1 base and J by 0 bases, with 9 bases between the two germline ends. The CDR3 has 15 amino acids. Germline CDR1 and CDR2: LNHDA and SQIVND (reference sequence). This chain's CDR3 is CASSIGGLLNTEAFF. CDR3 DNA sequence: TGTGCCAGTAGTATAGGGGGACTACTGAACACTGAAGCTTTCTTT.

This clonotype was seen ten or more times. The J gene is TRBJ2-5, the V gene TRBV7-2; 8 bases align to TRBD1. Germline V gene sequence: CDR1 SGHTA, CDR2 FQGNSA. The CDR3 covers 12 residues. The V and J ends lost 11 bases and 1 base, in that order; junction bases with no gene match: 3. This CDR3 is CAGGQGQETQYF. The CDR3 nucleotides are TGTGCCGGCGGACAGGGCCAAGAGACCCAGTACTTC.

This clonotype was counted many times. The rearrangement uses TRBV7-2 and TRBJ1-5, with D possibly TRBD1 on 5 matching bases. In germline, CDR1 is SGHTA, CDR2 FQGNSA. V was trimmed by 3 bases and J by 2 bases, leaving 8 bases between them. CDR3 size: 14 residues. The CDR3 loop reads CASSFLGGNQPQHF. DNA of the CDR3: TGTGCCAGCAGCTTTCTAGGGGGCAATCAGCCCCAGCATTTT.

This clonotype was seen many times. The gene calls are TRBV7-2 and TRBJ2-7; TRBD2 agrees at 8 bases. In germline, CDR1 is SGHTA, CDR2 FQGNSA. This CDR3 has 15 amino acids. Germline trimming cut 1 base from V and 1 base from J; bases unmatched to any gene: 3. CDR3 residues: CASSLVRGASYEQYF. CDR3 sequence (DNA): TGTGCCAGCAGCTTAGTGCGGGGGGCATCCTACGAGCAGTACTTC.

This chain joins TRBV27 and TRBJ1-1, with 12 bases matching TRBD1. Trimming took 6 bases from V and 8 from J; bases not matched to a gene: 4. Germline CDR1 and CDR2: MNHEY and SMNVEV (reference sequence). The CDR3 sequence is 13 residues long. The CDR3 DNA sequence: TGTGCCAGCAGGATCGGGACAGGGGGCGAAGCTTTCTTT. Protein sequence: CASRIGTGGEAFF.

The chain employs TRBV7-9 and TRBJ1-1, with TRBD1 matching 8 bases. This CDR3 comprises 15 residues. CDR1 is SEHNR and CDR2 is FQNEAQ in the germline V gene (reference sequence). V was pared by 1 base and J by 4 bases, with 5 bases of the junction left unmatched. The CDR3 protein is CASSLDQGAGTEAFF. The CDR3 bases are TGTGCCAGCAGCTTAGACCAGGGGGCAGGCACTGAAGCTTTCTTT.

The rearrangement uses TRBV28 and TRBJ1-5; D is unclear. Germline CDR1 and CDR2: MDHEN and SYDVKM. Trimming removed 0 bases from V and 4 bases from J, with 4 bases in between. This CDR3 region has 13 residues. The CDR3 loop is CASSLWGNQPQHF. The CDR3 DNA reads TGTGCCAGCAGTTTATGGGGAAATCAGCCCCAGCATTTT.

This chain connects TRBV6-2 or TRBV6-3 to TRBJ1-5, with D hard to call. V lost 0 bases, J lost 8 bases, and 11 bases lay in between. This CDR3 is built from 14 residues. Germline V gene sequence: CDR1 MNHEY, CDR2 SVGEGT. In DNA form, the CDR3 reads TGTGCCAGCAGTTACTCTGGGGTGGGGAAGCCCCAGCATTTT. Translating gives CASSYSGVGKPQHF.

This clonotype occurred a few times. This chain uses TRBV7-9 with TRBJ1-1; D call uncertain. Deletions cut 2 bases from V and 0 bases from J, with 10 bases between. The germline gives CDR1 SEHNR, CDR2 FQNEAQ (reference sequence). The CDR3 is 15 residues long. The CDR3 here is CASSLWVGLNTEAFF. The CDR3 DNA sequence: TGTGCCAGCAGCTTATGGGTAGGGCTGAACACTGAAGCTTTCTTT.

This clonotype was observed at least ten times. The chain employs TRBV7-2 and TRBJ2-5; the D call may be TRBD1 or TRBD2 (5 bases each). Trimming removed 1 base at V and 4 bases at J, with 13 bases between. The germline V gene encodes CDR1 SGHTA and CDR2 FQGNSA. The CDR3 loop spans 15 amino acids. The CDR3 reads CASSLVEGTRETQYF. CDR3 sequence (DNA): TGTGCCAGCAGCTTAGTTGAGGGGACCCGAGAGACCCAGTACTTC.

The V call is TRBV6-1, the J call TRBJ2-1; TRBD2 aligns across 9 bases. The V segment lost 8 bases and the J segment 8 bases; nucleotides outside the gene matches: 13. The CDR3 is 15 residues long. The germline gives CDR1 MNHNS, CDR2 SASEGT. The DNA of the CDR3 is TGTGCCAGCGGAATAGCGGGAGTGAGTGGCGATGAGCAGTTCTTC. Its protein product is CASGIAGVSGDEQFF.